The next 25 T cell receptor beta chains were all read from a single sample in a study of shared clonotypes between healthy human individuals. The repertoire was sequenced with immunoSEQ multiplex PCR; TCRdb's copy has only in-frame clones and lacks some. This table holds some 2,100,000 clones, 90% to 96% found once. The sequenced sample was naive CD4+ T cells sorted from blood. Specified subset: CD45RA+ positively selected. These receptors were collected from a man between 18 and 35 years old in good health.

This clone has only a few counts. The identical CDR3 is also encoded by other nucleotide sequences in the sample. V usage is TRBV2 and J usage is TRBJ1-2; D is ambiguous. V was clipped by 4 bases and J by 2 bases, with 11 bases between them. The CDR3 has 14 amino acids. Germline lookup yields CDR1 SNHLY and CDR2 FYNNEI. The CDR3 protein is CASSGEGSNYGYTF. The CDR3 nucleotides are TGTGCCAGCAGTGGAGAGGGCAGCAACTATGGCTACACCTTC.

Regarding this clone: This sample also contains other DNA sequences that code for the same CDR3. The J gene is TRBJ2-7, the V gene TRBV6-6; 9 nucleotides line up with TRBD1. J lost 4 bases, V lost 6 bases, and 4 bases had no gene match. The germline gives CDR1 MNHNY, CDR2 SVGAGI (reference sequence). CDR3 length equals 13 residues. The CDR3 DNA reads as TGTGCCAGCAGGCCGGGACAGGGATACGAGCAGTACTTC. Translation gives CASRPGQGYEQYF.

J is TRBJ2-3 and V is TRBV10-2; either TRBD1 or TRBD2 may fit D (6 bases each). Germline lookup yields CDR1 WSHSY and CDR2 SAAADI. V was clipped by 8 bases and J by 4 bases, with 19 bases between them. This CDR3 comprises 15 residues. CDR3 region: CASGRGAIKPDTQYF. The CDR3, as DNA: TGCGCCAGCGGAAGGGGGGCCATTAAACCAGATACGCAGTATTTT.

A remark on this clone: Other DNA sequences in this sample translate to the same CDR3. The chain links TRBV28 to TRBJ1-1; 7 bases agree with TRBD1. V dropped 6 bases and J dropped 1; count of bases not matched to a gene: 2. Germline V lookup: CDR1 MDHEN, CDR2 SYDVKM. This CDR3 has 13 residues. The CDR3 nucleotides are TGTGCCAGCAGGGGGACAGCGAACACTGAAGCTTTCTTT. As protein: CASRGTANTEAFF.

The chain is built from TRBV6-6 and TRBJ2-7; weak D call: TRBD2 (6 bases). The CDR3 is made up of 14 amino acids. V lost 5 bases and J 2 bases, leaving 13 bases between the germline ends. Germline loops: CDR1 MNHNY, CDR2 SVGAGI (reference sequence). In DNA, the CDR3 is TGTGCCAGCAGTGGAGGGACTGTCCCCTACGAGCAGTACTTC. As protein: CASSGGTVPYEQYF.

J is TRBJ2-5 and V is TRBV7-3; D is ambiguous. The CDR3 runs to 15 residues. CDR1 is SGHTA, CDR2 FQGTGA, per germline. V lost 5 bases and J lost 1, with 14 bases in between. The CDR3 nucleotides read TGTGCCAGCAGCGTTAACGGTGGCGTCCAAGAGACCCAGTACTTC. Amino acid sequence: CASSVNGGVQETQYF.

For this clone: Other DNA sequences in this specimen translate into the identical CDR3. The rearrangement joins TRBV11-3 to TRBJ2-1, with TRBD2 matching 8 bases. This CDR3 spans 14 amino acids. The V and J ends lost 5 bases and 2 bases, in that order; junction bases with no gene match: 2. Germline V lookup: CDR1 SGHNT, CDR2 YENEEA. CDR3 sequence: CASSLGGAYNEQFF. CDR3 nucleotides: TGTGCCAGCAGCCTCGGGGGGGCCTACAATGAGCAGTTCTTC.

The chain has TRBV5-1 and TRBJ1-1; perhaps TRBD1 as D (5 bases). This CDR3 contains 15 residues. The germline V and J ends were trimmed by 0 bases and 4 bases, with 13 bases remaining between them. CDR1 and CDR2 (germline): SGHRS, YFSETQ. CDR3 DNA sequence: TGCGCCAGCAGCTTGGCCACATCAGGGACCACTGAAGCTTTCTTT. It codes for CASSLATSGTTEAFF. Supplemented by reference TRBV5-1 and TRBJ1-1, the full variable domain reads KAGVTQTPRYLIKTRGQQVTLSCSPISGHRSVSWYQQTPGQGLQFLFEYFSETQRNKGNFPGRFSGRQFSNSRSEMNVSTLELGDSALYLCASSLATSGTTEAFFGQGTRLTVV.

The V and J genes are TRBV19 and TRBJ1-5, with 8 bases that match TRBD1. There are 16 residues in the CDR3. V trimming: 7 bases; J trimming: 7 bases; junction bases outside the gene matches: 15. Germline V gives CDR1 LNHDA, CDR2 SQIVND (reference sequence). The CDR3, as DNA: TGTGCCAGTACCGTCGTAGGGCAGGGGGCATGGCAGCCCCAGCATTTT. This sequence encodes CASTVVGQGAWQPQHF.

DNA for the CDR3: TGTGCCAGCTCACCACCCGCGGGTCAAACCCGCACAGATACGCAGTATTTT. Amino acid sequence: CASSPPAGQTRTDTQYF. The chain carries TRBV18 and TRBJ2-3; perhaps TRBD2 as D (5 bases). The CDR3 is made up of 17 amino acids. Germline V lookup: CDR1 KGHSH, CDR2 LQKENI. V was cut by 0 bases and J by 1 base, with 14 bases left in between.

The chain has TRBV7-2 and TRBJ1-1, with D perhaps matching TRBD1 (6 bases). The germline V gene has CDR1 SGHTA and CDR2 FQGNSA. This CDR3 spans 14 amino acids. The V end lost 4 bases, the J end lost 1 base, and 10 bases lay between the germline ends. CDR3 in amino acids: CASSSRTENTEAFF. CDR3 bases: TGTGCCAGCAGCTCTAGGACAGAGAACACTGAAGCTTTCTTT.

This clone was picked up one time. This chain uses TRBV11-2 with TRBJ1-1; D not certain. Deletions cut 1 base from V and 1 base from J, with 10 bases between. CDR3 length: 15 residues. Germline V gene lookup returns CDR1 SGHAT and CDR2 FQNNGV. The CDR3 sequence: CASSLGPSSNTEAFF. DNA for the CDR3: TGTGCCAGCAGCTTAGGACCAAGTTCGAACACTGAAGCTTTCTTT.

This clone was detected only once. This chain joins TRBV10-2 and TRBJ2-3, with D tentatively TRBD1 (6 bases). Trimming removed 6 bases at V and 3 bases at J, with 13 bases between. This CDR3 has 14 residues. CDR1 and CDR2 (germline): WSHSY, SAAADI. This CDR3 is CASRGTRATDTQYF. As DNA, the CDR3 is TGCGCCAGCAGAGGGACAAGAGCAACAGATACGCAGTATTTT.

A single count supports this clone. The rearrangement joins TRBV6-1 to TRBJ2-1; no definite D call. Germline V gene sequence: CDR1 MNHNS, CDR2 SASEGT. The CDR3 contains 14 residues. V gave up 3 bases and J gave up 4 bases, with 10 bases separating them. CDR3 region: CASSDLPGYNEQFF. For the CDR3, the DNA is TGTGCCAGCAGTGACCTGCCTGGTTACAATGAGCAGTTCTTC.

The chain has TRBV19 and TRBJ1-2; 12 positions match TRBD1. This CDR3 has 14 residues. J gave up 8 bases and V 6 bases, and 7 bases lay outside the gene matches. Germline assignment: CDR1 LNHDA and CDR2 SQIVND (reference sequence). The CDR3 nucleotides read TGTGCCAGTAGCGGGACAGGGGGCGAAAGGGGCTACACCTTC. It codes for CASSGTGGERGYTF.

The chain couples TRBV4-2 to TRBJ2-5, with D uncertain. Germline CDR1 and CDR2: LGHNA and YNFKEQ. CDR3 length equals 13 residues. Trimming took 0 bases from V and 5 from J, leaving 7 bases between them. This CDR3 is CASSQEITETQYF. CDR3 in DNA: TGTGCCAGCAGCCAAGAGATTACGGAGACCCAGTACTTC.

The V call is TRBV6-5, the J call TRBJ2-2; 12 positions match TRBD2. Germline values: CDR1 MNHEY, CDR2 SVGAGI. V gave up 8 bases and J gave up 7 bases; unmatched junction bases: 5. The CDR3 contains 14 residues. The CDR3 DNA follows: TGTGCCAGCGGCCTAGCGGGAGGGCTCGGGGAGCTGTTTTTT. Encoded protein: CASGLAGGLGELFF.

This chain joins TRBV10-3 and TRBJ1-5; the match to TRBD1 covers 9 bases. V shed 5 bases and J 7 bases; nucleotides not matched to a gene: 9. CDR1 and CDR2 from the germline V gene are ENHRY and SYGVKD. The CDR3 sequence is 15 residues long. This chain's CDR3 is CAISPGTGPAQPQHF. In nucleotides, the CDR3 is TGTGCCATCAGTCCCGGGACAGGGCCAGCCCAGCCCCAGCATTTT.

The J gene is TRBJ1-2, the V gene TRBV29-1, with D maybe TRBD1 (5 bases). Germline CDR1 SQVTM, CDR2 ANQGSEA. Between the trimmed V and J ends, which lost 0 bases and 7 bases, there was a span of 9 bases. The CDR3 has 12 residues. CDR3 in amino acids: CSVEDRVAGYTF. CDR3 DNA sequence: TGCAGCGTTGAAGACAGGGTGGCTGGCTACACCTTC.

The chain recombines TRBV6-1 with TRBJ1-2; 9 bases are a match to TRBD1. The trim removed 3 bases at V and 4 bases at J, leaving 6 bases unmatched. CDR1 and CDR2 (germline): MNHNS, SASEGT. This CDR3 contains 15 residues. CDR3 protein: CASSEGQGPSYGYTF. DNA for the CDR3: TGTGCCAGCAGTGAGGGACAGGGCCCCTCCTATGGCTACACCTTC.

V usage is TRBV2 and J usage is TRBJ1-5, with 8 bases lining up with TRBD1. Per the germline V gene, CDR1 is SNHLY and CDR2 is FYNNEI. V shed 3 bases and J 7 bases; nucleotides not matched to a gene: 2. The CDR3 is made up of 13 amino acids. The CDR3: CASSDQGAQPQHF. DNA for the CDR3: TGTGCCAGCAGTGACCAGGGGGCGCAGCCCCAGCATTTT. The whole variable domain, remainder taken from reference TRBV2 and TRBJ1-5, is EPEVTQTPSHQVTQMGQEVILRCVPISNHLYFYWYRQILGQKVEFLVSFYNNEISEKSEIFDDQFSVERPDGSNFTLKIRSTKLEDSAMYFCASSDQGAQPQHFGDGTRLSIL.

This clone was seen a single time. The rearrangement uses TRBV5-1 and TRBJ2-1; 8 positions agree with TRBD1. The germline V gene has CDR1 SGHRS and CDR2 YFSETQ. Trimming cost V 0 bases and J 8 bases; bases outside gene matches: 13. The CDR3 extends over 17 amino acids. The CDR3 loop is CASSLGTGTGLRDEQFF. The CDR3 DNA is TGCGCCAGCAGCTTGGGTACGGGGACAGGTCTTAGGGATGAGCAGTTCTTC.

The rearrangement links TRBV10-3 to TRBJ1-3; tentatively, D is TRBD1 (5 bases). Germline CDR1 is ENHRY and CDR2 is SYGVKD. Trimming removed 3 bases from V and 4 bases from J, with 16 bases in between. The CDR3 is made up of 16 amino acids. CDR3 loop: CAISERGGPTGNTIYF. Here the CDR3 DNA reads TGTGCCATCAGTGAACGGGGGGGTCCTACAGGAAACACCATATATTTT.

The chain joins TRBV27 to TRBJ1-4; 7 positions agree with TRBD1. V gave up 0 bases and J gave up 2 bases; unmatched junction bases: 9. CDR3 length: 18 residues. Germline CDR1 reads MNHEY; CDR2 reads SMNVEV (reference sequence). For the CDR3, the DNA is TGTGCCAGCAGTTTATCCGGATCCAGGACAGGCACTAATGAAAAACTGTTTTTT. As protein: CASSLSGSRTGTNEKLFF.

The rearrangement joins TRBV7-2 to TRBJ2-1; D might be TRBD2 (5 bases). The CDR3 is made up of 15 amino acids. In germline, CDR1 is SGHTA, CDR2 FQGNSA. Deletions cut 3 bases from V and 0 bases from J, with 9 bases between. The CDR3 nucleotides are TGTGCCAGCAGCTTTGACGGGATCTCCTACAATGAGCAGTTCTTC. It encodes CASSFDGISYNEQFF. Looking up the rest from reference TRBV7-2 and TRBJ2-1 gives the full variable domain: GAGVSQSPSNKVTEKGKDVELRCDPISGHTALYWYRQSLGQGLEFLIYFQGNSAPDKSGLPSDRFSAERTGGSVSTLTIQRTQQEDSAVYLCASSFDGISYNEQFFGPGTRLTVL.